The 26 T cell receptor beta chains below were found in one sample sequenced in a study of a mutant IDH1 vaccine in newly diagnosed glioma. Time point given: week 23, last vaccination. Vaccination comprised doses that each held 300 ug of mutant IDH1 20-mer peptide, plus topical imiquimod. These receptors' antigens are unknown. This table comes from immunoSEQ multiplex PCR, and its TCRdb copy is limited to in-frame clones, with some not included. The sample lists approximately 60,000 clones; roughly 81% were seen once. This sample comprised PBMCs, obtained from a glioma patient whose treatment included an IDH1 peptide vaccine. The receptor source for this set is a woman aged 40 to 50 with glioma. Some clones in this sample may be carry-over from other donors' samples.

This chain joins TRBV6-5 and TRBJ1-5; D unclear. CDR3 length: 15 amino acids. V was pared by 8 bases and J by 0 bases, with 14 bases between. Germline lookup yields CDR1 MNHEY and CDR2 SVGAGI. CDR3 DNA sequence: TGTGCCAGCCGTATCCGGACTTATAGCAATCAGCCCCAGCATTTT. As protein: CASRIRTYSNQPQHF.

This clone was counted once. This chain links TRBV27 with TRBJ1-3, with D uncertain. The CDR3 is made up of 14 amino acids. The V gene lost 7 bases and the J gene lost 0 bases, with 10 bases spanning the gap. CDR1 is MNHEY, CDR2 SMNVEV, per germline (reference sequence). The CDR3 DNA sequence: TGTGCCAGCAAGACGGTAATCTCTGGAAACACCATATATTTT. This encodes CASKTVISGNTIYF.

The sample holds a few counts of this clone. CDR3 protein: CASSPRGTGELFF. For the CDR3, the DNA is TGTGCCAGCAGCCCCCGAGGGACCGGGGAGCTGTTTTTT. V and J are TRBV5-8 and TRBJ2-2, with a possible D match to TRBD2 (5 bases). The CDR3 consists of 13 residues. The V gene lost 4 bases and the J gene lost 5 bases, with 9 bases spanning the gap. Germline CDR1 reads SGHTS; CDR2 reads YDEGEE.

The rearrangement uses TRBV5-1 and TRBJ2-3; TRBD2 matches at 7 bases. Germline CDR1 reads SGHRS; CDR2 reads YFSETQ. The V segment lost 4 bases and the J segment 1 base; nucleotides outside the gene matches: 6. The CDR3 has 15 amino acids. The CDR3 DNA is TGCGCCAGCAGCGGCGGGGGACTGGGCACAGATACGCAGTATTTT. Translated: CASSGGGLGTDTQYF.

The chain combines TRBV9 with TRBJ1-1, with a weak D call TRBD1 (5 bases). This CDR3 is built from 14 residues. Trimming removed 3 bases from V and 4 bases from J, with 13 bases in between. The germline V gene encodes CDR1 SGDLS and CDR2 YYNGEE. The CDR3 region has the DNA TGTGCCAGCAGCGCCCTCACCGGGGGCACTGAAGCTTTCTTT. It codes for CASSALTGGTEAFF.

This clone was counted once. This sequence joins TRBV19 and TRBJ1-2; possible D gene TRBD1, 6 bases. CDR1 and CDR2 from the germline V gene are LNHDA and SQIVND (reference sequence). The CDR3 is 16 residues long. Between the trimmed V and J ends, which lost 4 bases and 1 base, there was a span of 16 bases. The CDR3: CASSNAPGGGNYGYTF. The DNA of the CDR3 is TGTGCCAGTAGTAATGCCCCGGGAGGGGGTAACTATGGCTACACCTTC.

The rearrangement joins TRBV18 to TRBJ1-1; D call uncertain. Germline lookup yields CDR1 KGHSH and CDR2 LQKENI. Trimming pared 2 bases from V and 1 base from J, leaving 8 bases between. The CDR3 totals 14 residues. CDR3: CASSPKTTNTEAFF. CDR3 coding DNA: TGTGCCAGCTCACCAAAGACTACGAACACTGAAGCTTTCTTT. The full variable domain, completed using reference TRBV18 and TRBJ1-1, is NAGVMQNPRHLVRRRGQEARLRCSPMKGHSHVYWYRQLPEEGLKFMVYLQKENIIDESGMPKERFSAEFPKEGPSILRIQQVVRGDSAAYFCASSPKTTNTEAFFGQGTRLTVV.

The chain recombines TRBV21-1 with TRBJ1-5; TRBD1 is the table's D call, not checked against the DNA. TRBV21-1 is a listed pseudogene. The CDR3 spans 16 residues. The CDR3 DNA sequence: TGTGCCAGCAGGTTGGAAGGGGGCGAGGGCAATCAGCCCCAGCATTTT. Amino acid sequence: CASRLEGGEGNQPQHF.

In this sample, this clone turned up once. V and J are TRBV5-1 and TRBJ1-6; D might be TRBD1 (5 bases). V lost 0 bases and J 6 bases, leaving 13 bases between the germline ends. Germline CDR1 is SGHRS and CDR2 is YFSETQ. The CDR3 covers 16 residues. CDR3: CASSLVSGTGNSPLHF. CDR3 DNA sequence: TGCGCCAGCAGCTTGGTCTCCGGGACCGGTAATTCACCCCTCCACTTT.

The chain links TRBV30 to TRBJ1-4; a possible D gene is TRBD1 (5 bases). Trimming removed 2 bases from V and 6 bases from J, with 10 bases in between. Germline V lookup: CDR1 GTSNPN, CDR2 SVGIG (reference sequence). This CDR3 spans 13 amino acids. CDR3 sequence: CAWSPGPHEKLFF. The CDR3 DNA reads TGTGCCTGGAGTCCGGGACCTCATGAAAAACTGTTTTTT.

Written as DNA, the CDR3 is TGTGCCAGCAGTGAAACCAACGATCCGCCCCAGCATTTT. Amino acids: CASSETNDPPQHF. This chain connects TRBV2 to TRBJ1-5; D uncertain. This CDR3 has 13 residues. Germline assignment: CDR1 SNHLY and CDR2 FYNNEI. V was clipped by 2 bases and J by 9 bases, with 11 bases between them.

The genes are TRBV29-1 and TRBJ1-2; possibly TRBD1 for D (5 bases). Germline V gene lookup returns CDR1 SQVTM and CDR2 ANQGSEA. This CDR3 comprises 15 residues. V was shortened by 5 bases and J by 7 bases, with 23 bases between the two germline ends. As DNA, the CDR3 is TGCAGCGTTCTCGGACATGTGGGGGATCTTGGTGGCTACACCTTC. Translated: CSVLGHVGDLGGYTF. The full variable domain, completed using reference TRBV29-1 and TRBJ1-2, is SAVISQKPSRDICQRGTSLTIQCQVDSQVTMMFWYRQQPGQSLTLIATANQGSEATYESGFVIDKFPISRPNLTFSTLTVSNMSPEDSSIYLCSVLGHVGDLGGYTFGSGTRLTVV.

The CDR3 loop is CACLRDRANYGYTF. DNA of the CDR3: TGTGCCTGCCTCCGGGACAGGGCTAACTATGGCTACACCTTC. The gene calls are TRBV30 and TRBJ1-2, with 9 nucleotides matching TRBD1. Per the germline V gene, CDR1 is GTSNPN and CDR2 is SVGIG (reference sequence). The CDR3 spans 14 residues. The J segment lost 0 bases and the V segment lost 6 bases, leaving 5 bases of the junction unmatched.

This clone was picked up one time. The chain has TRBV7-9 and TRBJ2-3; D might be TRBD2 (6 bases). The germline CDR1 and CDR2 sequences are SEHNR and FQNEAQ (reference sequence). CDR3 length equals 15 residues. V was pared by 3 bases and J by 2 bases, with 12 bases between. The CDR3 here is CASSFAGPDTDTQYF. The CDR3, as DNA: TGTGCCAGCAGCTTCGCGGGGCCGGACACAGATACGCAGTATTTT.

The J gene is TRBJ1-2, the V gene TRBV5-6; 7 bases align to TRBD1. Germline V gene sequence: CDR1 SGHDT, CDR2 YYEEEE. Losses at the gene ends were 4 bases for V and 7 bases for J; bases not matched to a gene: 4. This CDR3 has 12 amino acids. The CDR3 DNA is TGTGCCAGCAGCCCAGACAGGGCTGGCTACACCTTC. It specifies CASSPDRAGYTF.

The chain couples TRBV5-1 to TRBJ2-3; TRBD2 is a possible D gene (6 bases). V lost 7 bases, J lost 3 bases, and 18 bases lay in between. The CDR3 is made up of 15 amino acids. Germline V CDR1 and CDR2: SGHRS, YFSETQ. The CDR3 reads CASSLGDSKTDTQYF. In nucleotides, the CDR3 is TGCGCCAGCTCCCTCGGGGACTCTAAAACAGATACGCAGTATTTT. The variable domain in full, completed from reference TRBV5-1 and TRBJ2-3, reads KAGVTQTPRYLIKTRGQQVTLSCSPISGHRSVSWYQQTPGQGLQFLFEYFSETQRNKGNFPGRFSGRQFSNSRSEMNVSTLELGDSALYLCASSLGDSKTDTQYFGPGTRLTVL.

This clone was seen a few times. The chain combines TRBV5-1 with TRBJ2-2, with D perhaps being TRBD1 or TRBD2 (6 bases each). V lost 0 bases and J 6 bases, leaving 15 bases between the germline ends. CDR3 length: 16 residues. Germline V gene lookup returns CDR1 SGHRS and CDR2 YFSETQ. In DNA form, the CDR3 reads TGCGCCAGCAGCTTGGAGACCGGGGGCCCACCCGGGGAGCTGTTTTTT. Translating it yields CASSLETGGPPGELFF.

This chain joins TRBV2 and TRBJ2-3, with TRBD1 as a possible D gene (6 bases). Germline V gene data show CDR1 as SNHLY and CDR2 as FYNNEI. CDR3 size: 15 residues. The V end was cut by 4 bases, the J end by 6 bases, with 17 bases between. In DNA form, the CDR3 reads TGTGCCAGCAGTGGGTATGGGACATCCTCTGATACGCAGTATTTT. Protein sequence: CASSGYGTSSDTQYF.

The sample holds a few counts of this clone. This chain's CDR3 is CASSLEGKNTEAFF. CDR3 nucleotides: TGTGCCAGCAGCTTGGAGGGCAAGAACACTGAAGCTTTCTTT. This chain uses TRBV5-4 with TRBJ1-1; no clear D. V was cut by 0 bases and J by 1 base, with 7 bases left in between. Per germline, CDR1 SGHNT and CDR2 YYREEE (reference sequence). The CDR3 is 14 amino acids.

The chain combines TRBV19 with TRBJ1-1; no clear D. The CDR3 covers 12 residues. V lost 7 bases and J lost 0, with 6 bases in between. Germline CDR1 reads LNHDA; CDR2 reads SQIVND (reference sequence). The CDR3: CASTHLNTEAFF. DNA for the CDR3: TGTGCCAGTACACACCTGAACACTGAAGCTTTCTTT. Full variable domain (outside the CDR3, taken from reference TRBV19 and TRBJ1-1): DGGITQSPKYLFRKEGQNVTLSCEQNLNHDAMYWYRQDPGQGLRLIYYSQIVNDFQKGDIAEGYSVSREKKESFPLTVTSAQKNPTAFYLCASTHLNTEAFFGQGTRLTVV.

This chain uses TRBV5-4 with TRBJ2-7; no reliable D call. V lost 5 bases to trimming and J lost 3 bases, with 12 bases between them. Looked up from germline, CDR1 is SGHNT and CDR2 is YYREEE (reference sequence). The CDR3 has 13 residues. The CDR3 region is CASSLRPNYEQYF. The CDR3 DNA follows: TGTGCCAGCAGTCTCCGGCCTAACTACGAGCAGTACTTC.

The chain has TRBV7-9 and TRBJ2-1; no clear D. This CDR3 contains 13 residues. Trimming cost V 5 bases and J 10 bases, with 15 bases left between them. CDR1 is SEHNR, CDR2 FQNEAQ, per germline (reference sequence). Here the CDR3 DNA reads TGTGCCAGCAGCCTAGAAGGTCGGAGAGAGCAGTTCTTC. It yields the protein CASSLEGRREQFF.

This clone was found a few times. This chain joins TRBV28 and TRBJ2-5, with a weak D call TRBD2 (7 bases). Between the trimmed V and J ends, which lost 3 bases and 5 bases, there was a span of 16 bases. The CDR3 is 15 residues long. In germline, CDR1 is MDHEN, CDR2 SYDVKM. Written as DNA, the CDR3 is TGTGCCAGCAGTTTCTTTGGGGGCGGGGGTGAGACCCAGTACTTC. Translated, it gives CASSFFGGGGETQYF.

The sample holds one count of this clone. The V call is TRBV15, the J call TRBJ1-1, with TRBD1 identical over 7 bases. The CDR3 sequence is 15 residues long. V lost 0 bases to trimming and J lost 4 bases; unmatched junction nucleotides: 5. Germline V CDR1 and CDR2: LNHNV, YYDKDF (reference sequence). The CDR3 reads CATSRDRAGGTEAFF. CDR3 bases: TGTGCCACCAGCAGAGATAGGGCAGGGGGCACTGAAGCTTTCTTT.

The rearrangement joins TRBV30 to TRBJ1-6; the D gene is possibly TRBD1 (5 bases). V lost 1 base and J lost 9, with 10 bases in between. The germline gives CDR1 GTSNPN, CDR2 SVGIG (reference sequence). CDR3 size: 13 residues. The CDR3 is CAWSEGRPSPLHF. CDR3 DNA: TGTGCCTGGAGTGAGGGGCGGCCTTCACCCCTCCACTTT.

This chain uses TRBV7-2 with TRBJ1-5; TRBD1 is a possible D gene (6 bases). Per germline, CDR1 SGHTA and CDR2 FQGNSA. The CDR3 has 16 amino acids. Trimming took off 5 bases at V and 7 bases at J, with 21 bases between the two ends. This chain's CDR3 is CASSLRVRGGLQPQHF. Written as DNA, the CDR3 is TGTGCCAGCAGCCTTAGGGTCAGGGGAGGTTTGCAGCCCCAGCATTTT.